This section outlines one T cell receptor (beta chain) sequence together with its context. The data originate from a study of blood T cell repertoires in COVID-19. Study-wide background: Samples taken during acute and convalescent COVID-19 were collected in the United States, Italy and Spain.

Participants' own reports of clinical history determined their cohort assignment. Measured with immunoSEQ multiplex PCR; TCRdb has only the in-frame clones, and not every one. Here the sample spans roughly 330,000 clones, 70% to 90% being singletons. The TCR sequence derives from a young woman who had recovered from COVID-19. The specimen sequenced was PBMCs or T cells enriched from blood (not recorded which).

CDR3 DNA: TGTGCCAGCAGTGAAGGGGCAGGGGCATCTCCCCCTCTATTTGGCTACACCTTC. This sequence encodes CASSEGAGASPPLFGYTF. The rearrangement links TRBV6-1 to TRBJ1-2, with a weak D call TRBD1 (6 bases). Trimming stripped 1 base from V and 7 bases from J, with 25 bases between. CDR1 and CDR2 from the germline V gene are MNHNS and SASEGT. This CDR3 is 18 amino acids long.